The next 12 T cell receptor beta chains were all read from a single sample in a study of cytomegalovirus exposure and HLA in healthy donors. PCR employed 60 Vbeta and 13 Jbeta primers. This table comes from immunoSEQ multiplex PCR, and its TCRdb copy is limited to in-frame clones, with some not included. Of roughly 150,000 clones in the sample, about 75% are singletons; the top ten hold around 11%. Sequencing was performed on PBMCs. These receptors were collected from a man aged 18 to 30 in good health and CMV-seropositive.

As for this clone: An end of the junction does not agree with germline; a read error may underlie this. The chain links TRBV7-7 to TRBJ2-3; 7 bases agree with TRBD2. The CDR3 sequence is 15 residues long. Germline-derived CDR1 and CDR2 are SSHAT and FNYEAQ (reference sequence). The CDR3 sequence: CASSPRTGLADTQYF. As DNA, the CDR3 is TGTGCTAGCAGCCCGCGGACCGGACTAGCAGATACGCAGTATTTT.

The chain has TRBV7-3 and TRBJ2-1; D is possibly TRBD1 (6 bases). Trimming pared 5 bases from V and 8 bases from J, leaving 13 bases between. Germline CDR1 is SGHTA and CDR2 is FQGTGA. The CDR3 sequence is 13 residues long. This CDR3 is CASSKGEFDEQFF. CDR3 DNA sequence: TGTGCCAGCAGCAAGGGGGAGTTCGATGAGCAGTTCTTC.

The V and J genes are TRBV9 and TRBJ1-2; D unclear. Trimming took off 0 bases at V and 3 bases at J, with 6 bases between the two ends. Per germline, CDR1 SGDLS and CDR2 YYNGEE. The CDR3 has 13 residues. CDR3 residues: CASSVGPDYGYTF. Here the CDR3 DNA reads TGTGCCAGCAGCGTAGGTCCGGACTATGGCTACACCTTC.

The chain carries TRBV28 and TRBJ2-1; D gene unclear. V lost 6 bases, J lost 6 bases, and 9 bases lay in between. Germline V gene data show CDR1 as MDHEN and CDR2 as SYDVKM. The CDR3 length is 12 residues. The CDR3 DNA reads as TGTGCCAGCAGGCTAACCGCCAATGAGCAGTTCTTC. This encodes CASRLTANEQFF.

The V gene is TRBV18, the J gene TRBJ2-1; 13 bases agree with TRBD2. CDR3 size: 22 residues. In germline, CDR1 is KGHSH, CDR2 LQKENI. V lost 6 bases, J lost 4 bases, and 24 bases stayed unmatched. The CDR3 DNA follows: TGTGCCAGCTCTCCGGGACAGGGAAGGGTTCCGGGACTAGCGGGGCTATACAATGAGCAGTTCTTC. Translation gives CASSPGQGRVPGLAGLYNEQFF.

This sequence joins TRBV6-1 and TRBJ1-1, with D possibly TRBD1 on 5 matching bases. Trimming took 5 bases from V and 2 from J, leaving 12 bases between them. The CDR3 loop spans 14 amino acids. In germline, CDR1 is MNHNS, CDR2 SASEGT. The CDR3 DNA reads as TGTGCCAGCAGTAAGGAGACAGCAAACACTGAAGCTTTCTTT. Protein sequence: CASSKETANTEAFF.

The chain uses TRBV14 and TRBJ2-1; the match to TRBD2 covers 15 bases. CDR1 and CDR2 from the germline V gene are SGHDN and FVKESK. V lost 3 bases and J lost 9; bases outside the gene matches: 3. CDR3 length: 15 residues. In nucleotides, the CDR3 is TGTGCCAGCAGCCAGGGACTAGCGGGAGGTCGTGAGCAGTTCTTC. As protein: CASSQGLAGGREQFF.

This clone was counted only a few times. The chain employs TRBV29-1 and TRBJ2-6; TRBD2 might be the D (5 bases). Germline V lookup: CDR1 SQVTM, CDR2 ANQGSEA. Trimming shortened V by 0 bases and J by 0 bases, and 9 bases separated the two germline ends. The CDR3 totals 16 residues. The CDR3, as DNA: TGCAGCGTTGAAGATCGAGGGCACTCTGGGGCCAACGTCCTGACTTTC. It translates to CSVEDRGHSGANVLTF.

This clone occurred a few times. DNA of the CDR3: TGTGCCTGGAGTCAGACAGGGGCTGGGTACACTGAAGCTTTCTTT. Its translation: CAWSQTGAGYTEAFF. This chain joins TRBV30 and TRBJ1-1, with TRBD1 matching over 8 bases. This CDR3 spans 15 amino acids. The V segment lost 2 bases and the J segment 3 bases; nucleotides outside the gene matches: 8. CDR1 is GTSNPN, CDR2 SVGIG, per germline (reference sequence).

The V and J genes are TRBV28 and TRBJ2-7, with TRBD1 matching 9 bases. This CDR3 comprises 15 residues. With V trimmed by 4 bases and J by 3 bases, 7 bases remained unmatched. CDR1 is MDHEN and CDR2 is SYDVKM in the germline V gene. The DNA for the CDR3 is TGTGCCAGCAGTTCGGGACAGGGTATAAACTACGAGCAGTACTTC. Its translation is CASSSGQGINYEQYF.

This clone came up a few times. The V and J genes are TRBV5-1 and TRBJ2-7, with 7 bases fitting TRBD1. The CDR3 spans 12 residues. The ends lost 4 bases at V and 4 bases at J; junction bases unmatched: 2. Germline V gene lookup returns CDR1 SGHRS and CDR2 YFSETQ. The CDR3, as DNA: TGCGCCAGCAGCGAACAGGGGTACGAGCAGTACTTC. Its translation is CASSEQGYEQYF.

The chain has TRBV19 and TRBJ1-1; TRBD1 matches 10 bases. CDR3 size: 14 residues. The germline V gene has CDR1 LNHDA and CDR2 SQIVND (reference sequence). J was trimmed by 2 bases and V by 5 bases; bases with no gene match: 2. CDR3 protein: CASSPTGGNTEAFF. The CDR3 bases are TGTGCCAGTAGTCCGACAGGGGGCAACACTGAAGCTTTCTTT.